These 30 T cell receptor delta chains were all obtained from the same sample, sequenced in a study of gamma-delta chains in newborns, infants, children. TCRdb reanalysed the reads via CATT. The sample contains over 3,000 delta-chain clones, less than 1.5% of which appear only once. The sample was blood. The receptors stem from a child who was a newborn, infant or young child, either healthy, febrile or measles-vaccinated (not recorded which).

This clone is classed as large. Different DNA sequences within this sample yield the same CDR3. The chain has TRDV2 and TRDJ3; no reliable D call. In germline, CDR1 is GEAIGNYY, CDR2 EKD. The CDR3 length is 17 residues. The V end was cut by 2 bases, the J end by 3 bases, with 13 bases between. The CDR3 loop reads CACDNVGVRWDTRQMFF. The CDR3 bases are TGTGCCTGTGACAATGTAGGGGTACGCTGGGACACCCGACAGATGTTTTTC.

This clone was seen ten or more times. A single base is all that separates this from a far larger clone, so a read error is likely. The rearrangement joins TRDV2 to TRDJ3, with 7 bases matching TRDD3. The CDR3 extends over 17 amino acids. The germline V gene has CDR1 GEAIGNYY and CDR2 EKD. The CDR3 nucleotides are TGTGCCTGTGACACCTGGGGGAGCTCCTGGGACACCCGACAGGTGTTTTTC. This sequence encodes CACDTWGSSWDTRQVFF.

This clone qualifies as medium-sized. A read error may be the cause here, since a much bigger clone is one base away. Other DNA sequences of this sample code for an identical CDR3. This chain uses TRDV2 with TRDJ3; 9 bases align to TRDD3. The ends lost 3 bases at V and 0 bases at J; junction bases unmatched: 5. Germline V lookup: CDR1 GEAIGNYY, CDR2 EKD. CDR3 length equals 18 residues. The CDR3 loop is CACDAAGGFSWDTRQMFF. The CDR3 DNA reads TGTGCCTGTGACGCCGCTGGGGGATTCTCCTGGGACACCCGACAGATGTTTTTC.

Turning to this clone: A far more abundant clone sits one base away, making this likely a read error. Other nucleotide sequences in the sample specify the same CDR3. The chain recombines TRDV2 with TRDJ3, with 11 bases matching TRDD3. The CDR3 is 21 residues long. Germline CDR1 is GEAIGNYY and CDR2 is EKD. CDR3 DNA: TGCGCCTGTGACACCGCCTACTGGGGGATAACGAGCTCCTGGGACACCCGACAGATGTTTTTC. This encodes CACDTAYWGITSSWDTRQMFF.

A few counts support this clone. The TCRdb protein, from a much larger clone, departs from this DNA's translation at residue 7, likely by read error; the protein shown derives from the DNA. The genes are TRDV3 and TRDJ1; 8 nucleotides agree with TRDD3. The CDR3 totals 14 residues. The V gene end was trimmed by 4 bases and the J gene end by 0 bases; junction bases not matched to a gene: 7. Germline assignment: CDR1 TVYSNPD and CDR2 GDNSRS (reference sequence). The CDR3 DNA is TGTGCCTGGGGGGATAAAAGGTACACCGATAAACTCATCTTT. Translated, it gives CAWGDKRYTDKLIF.

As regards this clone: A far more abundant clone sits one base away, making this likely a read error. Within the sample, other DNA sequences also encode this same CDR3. The CDR3 region is CALSAGLELIF. As DNA, the CDR3 is TGTGCCCTGAGTGCGGGCTTGGAACTCATCTTT. The rearrangement uses TRDV3 and TRDJ1; no clear D gene. V lost 5 bases and J lost 9, with 16 bases in between. Germline-derived CDR1 and CDR2 are TVYSNPD and GDNSRS (reference sequence). The CDR3 spans 11 residues.

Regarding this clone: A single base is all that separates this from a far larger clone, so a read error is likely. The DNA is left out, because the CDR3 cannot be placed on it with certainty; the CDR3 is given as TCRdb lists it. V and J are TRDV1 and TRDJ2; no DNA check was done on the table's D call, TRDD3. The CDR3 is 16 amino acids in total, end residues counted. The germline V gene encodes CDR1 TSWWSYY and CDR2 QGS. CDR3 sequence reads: CALGDWGIRIGAQLFF.

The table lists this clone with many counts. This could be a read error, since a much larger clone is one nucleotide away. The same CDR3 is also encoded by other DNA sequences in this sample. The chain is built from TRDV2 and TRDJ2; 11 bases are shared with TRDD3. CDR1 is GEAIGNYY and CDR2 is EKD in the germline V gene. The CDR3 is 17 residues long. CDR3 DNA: TGTGCCTGTGACACCGTTGGGGGATACGCTTTGACCGCACAACTCTTCTTT. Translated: CACDTVGGYALTAQLFF.

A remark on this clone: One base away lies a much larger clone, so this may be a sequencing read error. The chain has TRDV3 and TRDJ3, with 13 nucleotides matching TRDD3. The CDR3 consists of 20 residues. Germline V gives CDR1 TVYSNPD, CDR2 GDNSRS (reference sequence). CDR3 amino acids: CAFGVLGDTFSSWDARQMFF. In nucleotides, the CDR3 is TGTGCCTTTGGAGTACTGGGGGATACGTTCAGCTCCTGGGACGCCCGACAGATGTTTTTC. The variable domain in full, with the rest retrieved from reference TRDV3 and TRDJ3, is CDKVTQSSPDQTVASGSEVVLLCTYDTVYSNPDLFWYRIRPDYSFQFVFYGDNSRSEGADFTQGRFSVKHILTQKAFHLVISPVRTEDSATYYCAFGVLGDTFSSWDARQMFFGTGIKLFVEP.

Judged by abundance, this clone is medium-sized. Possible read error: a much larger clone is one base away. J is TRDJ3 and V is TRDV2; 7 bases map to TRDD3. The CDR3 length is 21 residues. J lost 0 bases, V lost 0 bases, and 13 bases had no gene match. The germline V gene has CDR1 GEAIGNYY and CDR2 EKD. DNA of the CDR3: TGTGCCTGTGACACCGGGATTACTGGGGTAATGAGCTCCTGGGACACCCGACAGATGTTTTTC. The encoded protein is CACDTGITGVMSSWDTRQMFF.

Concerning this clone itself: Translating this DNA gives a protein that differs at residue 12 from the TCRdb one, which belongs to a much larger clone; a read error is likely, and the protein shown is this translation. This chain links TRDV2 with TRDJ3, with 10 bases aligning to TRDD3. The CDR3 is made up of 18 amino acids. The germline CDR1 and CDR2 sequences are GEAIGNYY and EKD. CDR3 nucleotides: TGTGCCTGTGACACCGGGGGATACGCGACCTGGGGCACCCGACAGATGTTTTTC. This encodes CACDTGGYATWGTRQMFF.

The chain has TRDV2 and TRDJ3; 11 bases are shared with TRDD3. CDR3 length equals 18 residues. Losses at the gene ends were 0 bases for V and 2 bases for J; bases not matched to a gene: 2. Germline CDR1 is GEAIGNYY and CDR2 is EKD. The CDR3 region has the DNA TGTGCCTGTGACACCGTACTGGGGGATACCTGGGACACCCGACAGATGTTTTTC. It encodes CACDTVLGDTWDTRQMFF.

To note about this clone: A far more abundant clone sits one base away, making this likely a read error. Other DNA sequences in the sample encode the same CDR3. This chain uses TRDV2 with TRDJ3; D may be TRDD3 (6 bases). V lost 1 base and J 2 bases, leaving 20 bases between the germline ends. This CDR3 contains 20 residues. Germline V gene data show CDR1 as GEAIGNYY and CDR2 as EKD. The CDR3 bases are TGTGCCTGTGACACACTGGGAGATACGCCCGGGGCCTGGGACACCCGACAGATGTTTTTC. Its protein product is CACDTLGDTPGAWDTRQMFF.

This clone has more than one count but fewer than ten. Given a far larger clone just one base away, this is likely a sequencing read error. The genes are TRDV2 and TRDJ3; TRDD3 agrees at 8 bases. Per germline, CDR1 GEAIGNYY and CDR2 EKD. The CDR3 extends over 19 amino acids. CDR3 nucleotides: TGTGCCTGTGACACCGTACTGGGGGCCGTCTCCTGGGGCACCCGACAGATGTTTTTC. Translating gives CACDTVLGAVSWGTRQMFF.

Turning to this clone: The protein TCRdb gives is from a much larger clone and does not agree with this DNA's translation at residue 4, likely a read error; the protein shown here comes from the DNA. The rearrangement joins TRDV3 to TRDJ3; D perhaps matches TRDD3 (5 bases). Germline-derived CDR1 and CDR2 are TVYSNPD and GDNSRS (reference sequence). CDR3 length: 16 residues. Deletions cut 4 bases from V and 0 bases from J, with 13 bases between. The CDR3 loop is CASAWDLSWDTRQMFF. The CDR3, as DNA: TGTGCCTCGGCGTGGGATCTCTCCTGGGACACCCGACAGATGTTTTTC.

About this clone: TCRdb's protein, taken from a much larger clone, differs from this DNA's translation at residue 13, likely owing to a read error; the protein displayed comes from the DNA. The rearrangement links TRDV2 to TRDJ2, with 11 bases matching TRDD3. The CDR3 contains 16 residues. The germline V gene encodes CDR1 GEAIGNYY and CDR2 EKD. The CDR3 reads CACDPLGDKGTARLFF. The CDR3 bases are TGTGCCTGTGATCCACTGGGGGATAAAGGGACAGCACGACTCTTCTTT.

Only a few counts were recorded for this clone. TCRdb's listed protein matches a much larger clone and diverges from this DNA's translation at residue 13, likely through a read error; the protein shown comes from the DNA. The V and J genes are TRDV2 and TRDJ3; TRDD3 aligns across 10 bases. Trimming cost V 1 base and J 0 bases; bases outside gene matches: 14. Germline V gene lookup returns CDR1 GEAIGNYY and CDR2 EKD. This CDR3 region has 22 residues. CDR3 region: CACDTIDWGDTSGSWDTRQMFF. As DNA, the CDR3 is TGTGCCTGTGACACGATCGACTGGGGGGATACGTCAGGCTCCTGGGACACCCGACAGATGTTTTTC.

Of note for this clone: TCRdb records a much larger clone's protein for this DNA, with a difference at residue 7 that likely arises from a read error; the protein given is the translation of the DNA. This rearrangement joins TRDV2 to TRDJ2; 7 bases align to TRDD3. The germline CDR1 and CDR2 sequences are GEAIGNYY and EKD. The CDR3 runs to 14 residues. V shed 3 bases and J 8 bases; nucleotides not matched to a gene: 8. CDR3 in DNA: TGTGCCTGTGACCTACTGGAGGATACGGCACAACTCTTCTTT. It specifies CACDLLEDTAQLFF.

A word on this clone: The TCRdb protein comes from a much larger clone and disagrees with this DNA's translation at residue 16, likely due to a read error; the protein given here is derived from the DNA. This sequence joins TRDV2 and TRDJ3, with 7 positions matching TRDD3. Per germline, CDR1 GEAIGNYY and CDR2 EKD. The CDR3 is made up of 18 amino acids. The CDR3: CACDTGYARSWDTRQKFF. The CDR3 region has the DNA TGTGCCTGTGACACCGGATACGCCCGCTCCTGGGACACCCGACAGAAGTTTTTC.

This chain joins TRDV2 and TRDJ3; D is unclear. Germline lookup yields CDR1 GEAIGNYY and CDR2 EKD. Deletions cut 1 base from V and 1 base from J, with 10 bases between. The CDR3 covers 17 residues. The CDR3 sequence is CACDTTDSSWDTRQMFF. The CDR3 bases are TGTGCCTGTGACACGACCGATTCTTCCTGGGACACCCGACAGATGTTTTTC.

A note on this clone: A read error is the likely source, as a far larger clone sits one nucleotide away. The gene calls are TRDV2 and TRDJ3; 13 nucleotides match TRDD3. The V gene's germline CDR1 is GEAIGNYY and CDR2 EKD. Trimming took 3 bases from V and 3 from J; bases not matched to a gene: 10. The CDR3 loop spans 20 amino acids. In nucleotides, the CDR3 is TGTGCCTGTGACCCTCTCGTACTGGGGGATACGCTCTGGGACACCCGACAGATGTTTTTC. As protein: CACDPLVLGDTLWDTRQMFF.

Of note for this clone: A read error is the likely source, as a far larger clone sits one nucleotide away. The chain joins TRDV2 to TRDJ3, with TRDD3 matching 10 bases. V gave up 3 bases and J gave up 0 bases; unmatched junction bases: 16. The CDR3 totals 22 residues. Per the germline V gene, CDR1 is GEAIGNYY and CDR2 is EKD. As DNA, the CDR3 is TGTGCCTGTGACGCGATCGACTGGGGGGATACGTCAAGCTCCTGGGACACCCGACAGATGTTTTTC. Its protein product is CACDAIDWGDTSSSWDTRQMFF.

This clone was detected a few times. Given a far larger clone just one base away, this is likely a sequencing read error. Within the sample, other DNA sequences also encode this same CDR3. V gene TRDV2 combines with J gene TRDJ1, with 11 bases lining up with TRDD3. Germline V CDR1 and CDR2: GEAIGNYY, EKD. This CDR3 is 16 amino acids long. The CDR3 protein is CACDILGDKTTDKLIF. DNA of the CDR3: TGTGCCTGCGACATACTGGGGGATAAAACCACCGATAAACTCATCTTT.

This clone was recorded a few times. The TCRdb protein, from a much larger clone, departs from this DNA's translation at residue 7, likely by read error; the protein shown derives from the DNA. The CDR3: CACDPLGLGDTPWDTRQMFF. The CDR3 DNA is TGTGCCTGTGACCCTCTCGGACTGGGGGATACGCCCTGGGACACCCGACAGATGTTTTTC. The chain couples TRDV2 to TRDJ3, with 13 nucleotides matching TRDD3. CDR1 GEAIGNYY and CDR2 EKD come from the germline V gene. Trimming took 3 bases from V and 2 from J; bases not matched to a gene: 9. The CDR3 is 20 residues long.

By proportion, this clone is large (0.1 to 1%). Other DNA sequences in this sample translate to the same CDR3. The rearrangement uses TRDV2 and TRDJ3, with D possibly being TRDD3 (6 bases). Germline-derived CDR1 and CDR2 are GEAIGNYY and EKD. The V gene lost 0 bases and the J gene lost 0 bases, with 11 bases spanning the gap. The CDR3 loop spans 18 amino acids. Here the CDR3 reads CACDTAGYSSWDTRQMFF. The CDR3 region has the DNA TGTGCCTGTGACACCGCCGGATACAGCTCCTGGGACACCCGACAGATGTTTTTC.

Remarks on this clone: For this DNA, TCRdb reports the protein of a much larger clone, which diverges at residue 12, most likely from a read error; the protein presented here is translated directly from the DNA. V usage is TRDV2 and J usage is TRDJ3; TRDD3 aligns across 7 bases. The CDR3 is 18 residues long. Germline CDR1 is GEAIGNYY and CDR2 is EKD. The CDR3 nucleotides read TGTGCCTGTGACTCCTGGGGGCCCCGCTCCTGGGGCACCCGACAGATGTTTTTC. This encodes CACDSWGPRSWGTRQMFF.

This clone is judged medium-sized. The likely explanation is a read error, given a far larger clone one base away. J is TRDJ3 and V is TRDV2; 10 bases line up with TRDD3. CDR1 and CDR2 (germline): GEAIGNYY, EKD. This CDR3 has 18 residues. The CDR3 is CARDTGGYASWDTRQMFF. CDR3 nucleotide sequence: TGTGCCCGTGACACCGGGGGATACGCCTCCTGGGACACCCGACAGATGTTTTTC.

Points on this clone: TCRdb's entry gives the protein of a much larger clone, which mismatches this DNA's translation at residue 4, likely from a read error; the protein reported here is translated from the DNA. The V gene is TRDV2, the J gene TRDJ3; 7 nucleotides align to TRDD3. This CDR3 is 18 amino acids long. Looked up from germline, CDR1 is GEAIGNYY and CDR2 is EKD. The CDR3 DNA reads TGTGCCTGTTACACCTGGGGGCCGGGCTCCTGGGACACCCGACAGATGTTTTTC. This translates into CACYTWGPGSWDTRQMFF.

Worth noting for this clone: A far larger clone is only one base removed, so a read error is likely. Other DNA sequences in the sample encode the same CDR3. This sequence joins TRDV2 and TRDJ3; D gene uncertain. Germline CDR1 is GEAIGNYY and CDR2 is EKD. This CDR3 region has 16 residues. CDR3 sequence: CACDTVGSWDTRQMFF. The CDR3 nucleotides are TGTGCCTGCGACACCGTGGGCTCCTGGGACACCCGACAGATGTTTTTC.

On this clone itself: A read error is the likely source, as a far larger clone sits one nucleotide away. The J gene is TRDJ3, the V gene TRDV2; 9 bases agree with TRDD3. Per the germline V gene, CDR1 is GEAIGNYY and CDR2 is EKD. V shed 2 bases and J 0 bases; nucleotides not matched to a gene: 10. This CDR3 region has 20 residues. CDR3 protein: CACDILGDAFSSWDTRQMFF. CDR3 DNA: TGTGCCTGTGACATACTGGGGGACGCCTTCAGCTCCTGGGACACCCGACAGATGTTTTTC.